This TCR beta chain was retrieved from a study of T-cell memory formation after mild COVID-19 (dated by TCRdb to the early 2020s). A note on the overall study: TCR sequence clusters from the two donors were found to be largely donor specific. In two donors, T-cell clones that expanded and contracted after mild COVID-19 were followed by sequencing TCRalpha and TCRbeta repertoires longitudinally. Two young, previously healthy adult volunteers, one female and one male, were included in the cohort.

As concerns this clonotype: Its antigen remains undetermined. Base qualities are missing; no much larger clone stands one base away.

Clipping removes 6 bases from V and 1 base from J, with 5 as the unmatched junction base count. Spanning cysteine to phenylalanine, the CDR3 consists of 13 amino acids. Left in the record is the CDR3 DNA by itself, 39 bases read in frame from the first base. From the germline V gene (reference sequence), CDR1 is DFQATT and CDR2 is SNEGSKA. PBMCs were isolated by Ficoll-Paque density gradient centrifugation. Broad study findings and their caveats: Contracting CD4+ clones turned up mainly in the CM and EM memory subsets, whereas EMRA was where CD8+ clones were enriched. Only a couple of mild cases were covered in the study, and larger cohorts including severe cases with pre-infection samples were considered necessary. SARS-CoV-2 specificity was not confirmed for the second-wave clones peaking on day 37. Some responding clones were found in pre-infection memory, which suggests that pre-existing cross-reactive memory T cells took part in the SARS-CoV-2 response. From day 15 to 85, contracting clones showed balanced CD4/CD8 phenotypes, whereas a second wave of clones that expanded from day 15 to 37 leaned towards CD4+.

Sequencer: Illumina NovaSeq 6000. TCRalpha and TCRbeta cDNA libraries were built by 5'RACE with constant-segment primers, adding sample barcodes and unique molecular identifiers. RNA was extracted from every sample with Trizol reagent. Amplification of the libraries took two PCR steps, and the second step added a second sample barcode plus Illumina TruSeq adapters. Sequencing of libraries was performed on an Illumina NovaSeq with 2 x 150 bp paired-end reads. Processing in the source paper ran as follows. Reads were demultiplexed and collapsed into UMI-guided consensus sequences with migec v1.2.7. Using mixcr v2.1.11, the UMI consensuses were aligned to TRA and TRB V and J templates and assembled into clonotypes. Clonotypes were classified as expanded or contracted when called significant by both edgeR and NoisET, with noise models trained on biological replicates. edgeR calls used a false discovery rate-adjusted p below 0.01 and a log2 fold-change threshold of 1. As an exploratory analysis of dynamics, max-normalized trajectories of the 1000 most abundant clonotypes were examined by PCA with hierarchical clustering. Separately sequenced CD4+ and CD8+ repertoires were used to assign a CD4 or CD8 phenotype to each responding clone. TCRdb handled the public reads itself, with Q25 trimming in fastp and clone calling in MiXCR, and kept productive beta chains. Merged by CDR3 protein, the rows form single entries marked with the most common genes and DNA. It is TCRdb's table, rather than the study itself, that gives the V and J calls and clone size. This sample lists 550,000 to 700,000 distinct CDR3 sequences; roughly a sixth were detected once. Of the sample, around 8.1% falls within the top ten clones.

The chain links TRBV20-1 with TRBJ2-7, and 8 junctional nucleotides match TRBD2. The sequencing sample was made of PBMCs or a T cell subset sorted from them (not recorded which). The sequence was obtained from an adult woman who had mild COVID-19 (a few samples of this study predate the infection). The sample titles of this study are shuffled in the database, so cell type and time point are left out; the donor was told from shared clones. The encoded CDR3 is CSAAREGSYEQYF. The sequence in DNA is TGCAGTGCCGCTCGGGAGGGTTCCTACGAGCAGTACTTC.